This TCR beta chain emerged from a study of blood T cell repertoires in COVID-19. V lost 2 bases, J lost 0 bases, and 8 bases lay in between. The germline V gene has CDR1 KGHSH and CDR2 LQKENI. There are 15 residues in the CDR3. Only in-frame clones appear in the TCRdb table, and some are missing; sequencing was by immunoSEQ multiplex PCR. The sample includes about 150,000 clones, 65% to 80% of them seen just once. Sequencing was done on a sample of PBMCs or T cells enriched from blood (not recorded which). This chain links TRBV18 with TRBJ1-3; D perhaps matches TRBD1 (5 bases). The receptor's source is a woman aged 65 to 85 in a cohort exposed to, infected with or recovered from COVID-19 (not recorded which). CDR3 nucleotides: TGTGCCAGCTCACCATCAGGGTACTCTGGAAACACCATATATTTT. It encodes CASSPSGYSGNTIYF.